The present entry profiles one T cell receptor beta chain with its context. This clonotype was seen many times. No cognate antigen has been identified for it. It has no much larger one-base neighbor in the sample; base qualities were not kept. Instrument on record: Illumina NovaSeq 6000. TCRalpha and TCRbeta cDNA libraries were constructed by 5'RACE with constant-segment primers, with sample barcodes and unique molecular identifiers being introduced. Trizol reagent was used to extract RNA from every sample. Libraries were amplified in two PCR steps, with a second sample barcode and Illumina TruSeq adapters added in the second step. Libraries were sequenced on an Illumina NovaSeq with 2 x 150 bp paired-end reads. Regarding the original processing steps: The reads were demultiplexed and collapsed into UMI-guided consensus sequences using migec v1.2.7. Using mixcr v2.1.11, the UMI consensuses were aligned to TRA and TRB V and J templates and assembled into clonotypes. A clonotype was counted as expanded or contracted only when both edgeR and NoisET called the clonotype significant, with the noise models trained on biological replicates. For edgeR calls, the thresholds were a false discovery rate-adjusted p below 0.01 and a log2 fold-change of 1. PCA with hierarchical clustering of max-normalized trajectories of the 1000 most abundant clonotypes was used as exploratory dynamics analysis. Each responding clone was given a CD4 or CD8 phenotype based on the CD4+ and CD8+ repertoires, which had been sequenced separately. The public reads were run again by TCRdb, first through fastp at Q25 and then through MiXCR, and only productive beta chains were kept. Rows merge per CDR3 protein into single entries with the most common DNA and genes. The V and J calls were not made by the authors but by TCRdb's processing. This sample has roughly 620,000 distinct CDR3 sequences in its table, and more than 15% of those were observed once. The ten biggest clones cover around 12% of the sample.

This entry comes from a study of T-cell memory formation after mild COVID-19 (dated by TCRdb to the early 2020s). For context, the study as a whole: TCR sequence clusters from the two donors were largely donor specific. In a couple of donors, T-cell clones that expanded and contracted after mild COVID-19 were followed by sequencing TCRalpha and TCRbeta repertoires longitudinally. The cohort was made up of two young adult volunteers, one female and one male, who were previously healthy.

Ficoll-Paque density gradient centrifugation was used to isolate PBMCs. V lost 5 bases and J lost 5 bases; the stretch between them is 27 bases long. CDR1 SGHVS and CDR2 FQNEAQ are derived from the germline V gene. Reading from cysteine to phenylalanine, the CDR3 counts 18 amino acids. Only the CDR3 portion is preserved as DNA: 54 bases, with reading frame beginning at the first base. Here is what the overall study found, with its caveats: Clones that contracted from day 15 to 85 showed balanced CD4/CD8 phenotypes, whereas a second wave of clones that expanded from day 15 to 37 leaned towards CD4+. Contracting CD4+ clones were found mainly in CM and EM memory subsets, while CD8+ clones were enriched in EMRA. Some responding clones were detected in pre-infection memory, which suggested that pre-existing cross-reactive memory T cells had joined the SARS-CoV-2 response. The study covered only a couple of mild cases, and larger cohorts including severe cases with pre-infection samples were considered necessary. The second-wave clones that peaked on day 37 were not confirmed to be SARS-CoV-2 specific.

Sequencing was carried out using PBMCs or a T cell subset sorted from them (not recorded which). The sequence was collected from an adult woman who had mild COVID-19 (a few samples of this study predate the infection). The sample titles of this study are shuffled in the database, so cell type and time point are left out; the donor was told from shared clones. The chain is made from TRBV7-8 and TRBJ1-1, with no confident D gene call. The CDR3 protein sequence reads: CASSDHARSTSGRTEAFF. The DNA reads as follows: TGTGCCAGCAGCGACCATGCTCGGTCTACATCCGGTCGGACTGAAGCTTTCTTT. With the rest looked up from the reference TRBV7-8 and TRBJ1-1 genes rather than sequenced, the full variable domain is GAGVSQSPRYKVAKRGQDVALRCDPISGHVSLFWYQQALGQGPEFLTYFQNEAQLDKSGLPSDRFFAERPEGSVSTLKIQRTQQEDSAVYLCASSDHARSTSGRTEAFFGQGTRLTVV.